This T cell receptor (beta chain) was captured by sequencing in a study of cytomegalovirus exposure and HLA in healthy donors. Germline assignment: CDR1 SGHNT and CDR2 YYREEE (reference sequence). Trimming cost V 3 bases and J 3 bases; bases outside gene matches: 11. This CDR3 contains 16 residues. With 60 Vbeta and 13 Jbeta primers, the PCR was carried out. Using immunoSEQ multiplex PCR, the repertoire was profiled, and TCRdb retains in-frame clones only, with some absent. The sample includes roughly 140,000 clones, 82% of them seen just once. The receptor comes from a woman between 50 and 59 years old in good health and CMV-seropositive. The source material was PBMCs. The chain uses TRBV5-4 and TRBJ1-1; TRBD1 aligns across 7 bases. In DNA, the CDR3 is TGTGCCAGCAGCTGGGGGGACAGCGCCGGGTACACTGAAGCTTTCTTT. Amino acids: CASSWGDSAGYTEAFF.